What follows are 16 T cell receptor beta chains derived from one specimen sequenced in a study of T-cell memory formation after mild COVID-19. TCRdb analysed the 5' RACE reads with MiXCR anew, one entry per CDR3 protein. The profile shows under 700,000 distinct CDR3 sequences, roughly 20% of them singletons. Sequencing input: PBMCs or a T cell subset sorted from them (not recorded which). These receptors all come from an adult woman who had mild COVID-19 (a few samples of this study predate the infection). Cell type and time point are not known.

In its sample, this clonotype was seen a few times. The chain combines TRBV6-5 with TRBJ2-1; TRBD2 agrees at 13 bases. Germline CDR1 is MNHEY and CDR2 is SVGAGI. The CDR3 spans 17 residues. Trimming at V came to 4 bases and at J to 3 bases, leaving 6 bases not matched to a gene. CDR3 amino acids: CASSWGTSGIIYNEQFF. DNA for the CDR3: TGTGCCAGCAGTTGGGGGACTAGCGGGATTATCTACAATGAGCAGTTCTTC.

The CDR3 sequence: CASSWDVNEQYF. The DNA for the CDR3 is TGTGCCAGCAGTTGGGATGTGAACGAGCAGTACTTC. The chain joins TRBV12-3 or TRBV12-4 to TRBJ2-7; D call uncertain. The CDR3 length is 12 residues. Trimming pared 4 bases from V and 5 bases from J, leaving 9 bases between.

In its sample, this clonotype was seen a few times. The rearrangement links TRBV7-6 to TRBJ2-1, with a tentative D call TRBD2 (5 bases). The V and J ends lost 4 bases and 5 bases respectively, with 24 bases between them. The CDR3 runs to 18 residues. Germline-derived CDR1 and CDR2 are SGHVS and FNYEAQ. This CDR3 reads CASSSRPVSRGRHNEQFF. In DNA form, the CDR3 reads TGTGCCAGCAGCTCCCGGCCGGTATCCCGGGGTCGGCACAATGAGCAGTTCTTC. Complete variable domain (other parts from reference TRBV7-6 and TRBJ2-1): GAGVSQSPRYKVTKRGQDVALRCDPISGHVSLYWYRQALGQGPEFLTYFNYEAQQDKSGLPNDRFSAERPEGSISTLTIQRTEQRDSAMYRCASSSRPVSRGRHNEQFFGPGTRLTVL.

This clonotype was seen only once. The chain couples TRBV4-3 to TRBJ2-2; 10 positions match TRBD1. Germline CDR1 LGHNA, CDR2 YSLEER. The CDR3 is 18 amino acids. V was clipped by 0 bases and J by 5 bases; unmatched bases: 9. The CDR3 sequence: CASSQDLSGQGPTGELFF. In DNA, the CDR3 is TGCGCCAGCAGCCAAGATCTATCGGGACAGGGGCCAACCGGGGAGCTGTTTTTT.

V gene TRBV13 combines with J gene TRBJ2-7, with D perhaps matching TRBD1 or TRBD2 (5 bases each). Per germline, CDR1 PRHDT and CDR2 FYEKMQ (reference sequence). V was cut by 3 bases and J by 4 bases, with 16 bases left in between. CDR3 length: 15 amino acids. CDR3 residues: CASSFQGRGGYEQYF. For the CDR3, the DNA is TGTGCCAGCAGCTTTCAGGGTCGTGGAGGATACGAGCAGTACTTC.

Comments on this clonotype: One end of the junction is discordant with germline, which a read error may explain. The chain recombines TRBV6-2 or TRBV6-3 with TRBJ2-7; 7 positions match TRBD2. This CDR3 is built from 15 residues. Germline loops: CDR1 MNHEY, CDR2 SVGEGT. CDR3 amino acids: CASSSPLADSFEQYF. DNA for the CDR3: TGTGCCAGCAGTTCCCCTCTAGCGGACTCCTTCGAGCAGTACTTC.

The chain has TRBV19 and TRBJ2-3; weak D call: TRBD2 (5 bases). V lost 7 bases, J lost 6 bases, and 17 bases lay in between. CDR1 LNHDA and CDR2 SQIVND come from the germline V gene (reference sequence). This CDR3 is built from 14 residues. The CDR3 region is CASTERLAGDTQYF. The CDR3 nucleotides are TGTGCCAGTACCGAGAGGCTAGCCGGTGATACGCAGTATTTT.

The genes are TRBV19 and TRBJ1-2, with 7 bases identical to TRBD1. The length of the CDR3 is 12 residues. Per the germline V gene, CDR1 is LNHDA and CDR2 is SQIVND (reference sequence). The J segment lost 5 bases and the V segment lost 7 bases, leaving 4 bases of the junction unmatched. CDR3 amino acids: CASIDREYGYTF. In DNA, the CDR3 is TGTGCCAGTATTGACAGGGAATATGGCTACACCTTC.

This clonotype was observed a few times. The chain uses TRBV7-9 and TRBJ2-1, with D tentatively TRBD1 (5 bases). V lost 0 bases, J lost 3 bases, and 6 bases lay in between. The CDR3 contains 14 residues. Germline CDR1 and CDR2: SEHNR and FQNEAQ (reference sequence). The CDR3 loop reads CASSLAGRYNEQFF. For the CDR3, the DNA is TGTGCCAGCAGCTTAGCGGGGCGCTACAATGAGCAGTTCTTC.

This clonotype was recorded only once. Relative to the germline gene, one junction end is altered; a read error may explain this. The chain carries TRBV5-1 and TRBJ2-7, with D possibly being TRBD1 or TRBD2 (6 bases each). CDR3 length: 13 residues. Germline assignment: CDR1 SGHRS and CDR2 YFSETQ. This CDR3 is CDSSLRDTEEQYF. The CDR3 DNA follows: TGCGACAGCAGCTTGCGGGACACCGAGGAGCAGTACTTC.

The V and J genes are TRBV30 and TRBJ2-7; no clear D. Trimming pared 0 bases from V and 3 bases from J, leaving 9 bases between. CDR1 GTSNPN and CDR2 SVGIG come from the germline V gene (reference sequence). CDR3 length: 13 amino acids. The CDR3 sequence is CAWSVLSGYEQYF. The CDR3 DNA follows: TGTGCCTGGAGTGTACTATCGGGCTACGAGCAGTACTTC.

This chain uses TRBV25-1 with TRBJ2-7; a possible D gene is TRBD1 (6 bases). Trimming left V 2 bases short and J 3 bases short, with 14 bases between. The germline V gene has CDR1 MGHDK and CDR2 SYGVNS. The CDR3 loop spans 15 amino acids. The CDR3 DNA reads as TGTGCCAGCAGTGAAGATATAAGGGGGAGCTACGAGCAGTACTTC. It translates to CASSEDIRGSYEQYF.

The rearrangement joins TRBV5-6 to TRBJ2-3; TRBD1 is a possible D gene (5 bases). Germline V gives CDR1 SGHDT, CDR2 YYEEEE. The V end was cut by 2 bases, the J end by 0 bases, with 7 bases between. CDR3 length: 14 residues. The CDR3 bases are TGTGCCAGCAGCTTTGACAGTAGCACAGATACGCAGTATTTT. Translated, it gives CASSFDSSTDTQYF.

This clonotype came up once. This rearrangement joins TRBV20-1 to TRBJ1-6; maybe TRBD1 (5 bases). CDR3 length equals 14 residues. V was shortened by 6 bases and J by 6 bases, with 15 bases between the two germline ends. In germline, CDR1 is DFQATT, CDR2 SNEGSKA (reference sequence). The CDR3 DNA reads TGCAGTGCCTCCTCCCAGGGTGGTAATTCACCCCTCCACTTT. Residues: CSASSQGGNSPLHF.

This clonotype was found many times. The chain carries TRBV29-1 and TRBJ2-5; D call uncertain. V lost 2 bases and J 0 bases, leaving 13 bases between the germline ends. CDR1 SQVTM and CDR2 ANQGSEA come from the germline V gene. The CDR3 consists of 15 residues. In DNA form, the CDR3 reads TGCAGCGTTGAACCCAATTCCTGGTACCAAGAGACCCAGTACTTC. Translated: CSVEPNSWYQETQYF.

The J gene is TRBJ2-1, the V gene TRBV4-2, with a tentative D call TRBD1 (5 bases). The V gene lost 4 bases and the J gene lost 6 bases, with 19 bases spanning the gap. Germline V gene sequence: CDR1 LGHNA, CDR2 YNFKEQ. This CDR3 is 16 amino acids long. The CDR3 spells CASSPLKGRITNEQFF. The DNA for the CDR3 is TGTGCCAGCAGCCCTCTAAAGGGGCGGATAACCAATGAGCAGTTCTTC.